Listed here are 3 T cell receptor beta chains from one sample, sequenced in a study of cytomegalovirus exposure and HLA in healthy donors. Libraries were prepared by immunoSEQ multiplex PCR; TCRdb keeps only in-frame clonotypes and omits some of them. This sample has more than 95,000 clones, with about 90% found just once. Sequenced material: PBMCs. These receptors were collected from a woman younger than 35 in good health and CMV-seronegative.

V is TRBV28 and J is TRBJ2-2, with D maybe TRBD1 (6 bases). Germline-derived CDR1 and CDR2 are MDHEN and SYDVKM. CDR3 length: 14 amino acids. Trimming stripped 6 bases from V and 4 bases from J, with 12 bases between. For the CDR3, the DNA is TGTGCCAGCAGCATCATGGACAGCACCGGGGAGCTGTTTTTT. Its translation: CASSIMDSTGELFF.

This clone was counted a single time. The chain recombines TRBV5-4 with TRBJ1-6; 8 positions match TRBD1. Germline CDR1 and CDR2: SGHNT and YYREEE (reference sequence). The CDR3 length is 17 residues. The V segment lost 4 bases and the J segment 7 bases; nucleotides outside the gene matches: 13. In DNA form, the CDR3 reads TGTGCCAGCAGCCCACGACAGGGGAGGGACAGAAATTCACCCCTCCACTTT. As protein: CASSPRQGRDRNSPLHF.

This clone has only one observation. This chain joins TRBV4-3 and TRBJ1-1; D ambiguous. The germline V gene has CDR1 LGHNA and CDR2 YSLEER. This CDR3 has 15 amino acids. V shed 0 bases and J shed 1 base, with 9 bases lying between them. The CDR3 spells CASSQDRQANTEAFF. CDR3 nucleotides: TGCGCCAGCAGCCAAGATCGGCAGGCGAACACTGAAGCTTTCTTT.